What follows are 18 T cell receptor beta chains derived from one specimen sequenced in a study of blood T cell repertoires in COVID-19. The assay was immunoSEQ multiplex PCR, and TCRdb's table has in-frame clones only and misses some. The data show about 400,000 clones, with around 90% seen just once and around 3% held by the top ten. Input material: peripheral blood. These TCRs come from a human donor in a cohort sampled during active COVID-19.

The rearrangement uses TRBV7-8 and TRBJ2-1; 9 nucleotides line up with TRBD2. The J segment lost 10 bases and the V segment lost 3 bases, leaving 22 bases of the junction unmatched. The CDR3 is 19 amino acids. CDR1 and CDR2 from the germline V gene are SGHVS and FQNEAQ. The CDR3 reads CASSFARALSGRRSGEQFF. The CDR3 DNA is TGTGCCAGCAGCTTCGCGAGGGCCCTTAGCGGGAGAAGGTCCGGGGAGCAGTTCTTC.

The chain has TRBV12-5 and TRBJ2-7, with TRBD2 matching over 13 bases. V shed 5 bases and J 3 bases; nucleotides not matched to a gene: 10. This CDR3 has 17 residues. Germline loops: CDR1 LGHNT, CDR2 FRNRAP. In DNA, the CDR3 is TGTGCTAGTGGTCTCACCGGGACTAGCGGGGTTTTCTACGAGCAGTACTTC. Amino acids: CASGLTGTSGVFYEQYF.

The J gene is TRBJ1-5, the V gene TRBV6-1, with a possible D match to TRBD1 (5 bases). Trimming pared 2 bases from V and 4 bases from J, leaving 15 bases between. The CDR3 totals 16 residues. The germline CDR1 and CDR2 sequences are MNHNS and SASEGT. In DNA form, the CDR3 reads TGTGCCAGCAGTGAATTTGTAGGGGCAACGAATCAGCCCCAGCATTTT. It codes for CASSEFVGATNQPQHF.

The chain couples TRBV5-1 to TRBJ2-1, with TRBD1 identical over 11 bases. Looked up from germline, CDR1 is SGHRS and CDR2 is YFSETQ. The junction had 3 bases not matched to a gene; V was cut back by 3 bases and J by 7 bases. CDR3 size: 14 residues. The chain's CDR3 is CASSWTGGPNEQFF. Written as DNA, the CDR3 is TGCGCCAGCAGCTGGACAGGGGGCCCAAATGAGCAGTTCTTC.

The chain couples TRBV5-1 to TRBJ1-5; TRBD1 matches at 8 bases. The trim removed 4 bases at V and 6 bases at J, leaving 6 bases unmatched. CDR1 is SGHRS and CDR2 is YFSETQ in the germline V gene. CDR3 length: 14 amino acids. The CDR3 bases are TGCGCCAGCAGCGAACTACAGGGGGGTCAGCCCCAGCATTTT. Amino acid sequence: CASSELQGGQPQHF.

V is TRBV18 and J is TRBJ1-3; possibly TRBD1 for D (5 bases). The CDR3 sequence is 15 residues long. V lost 3 bases and J lost 2, with 11 bases in between. Germline-derived CDR1 and CDR2 are KGHSH and LQKENI. The CDR3 reads CASSPQGYTGNTIYF. CDR3 DNA sequence: TGTGCCAGCTCACCTCAGGGTTATACTGGAAACACCATATATTTT.

V gene TRBV4-1 combines with J gene TRBJ1-1; D call uncertain. This CDR3 comprises 16 residues. CDR1 is MGHRA and CDR2 is YSYEKL in the germline V gene. Trimming shortened V by 4 bases and J by 1 base, and 16 bases separated the two germline ends. CDR3 in amino acids: CASSPPAAAWNTEAFF. The CDR3 DNA is TGCGCCAGCAGCCCCCCCGCCGCGGCTTGGAACACTGAAGCTTTCTTT.

V gene TRBV5-6 combines with J gene TRBJ2-2, with 7 positions matching TRBD1. Germline V lookup: CDR1 SGHDT, CDR2 YYEEEE. Unmatched junction bases numbered 4, after V lost 6 bases and J lost 5 bases. The CDR3 is 13 amino acids. The CDR3 is CASNRGSTGELFF. In DNA form, the CDR3 reads TGTGCCAGCAACAGGGGATCGACCGGGGAGCTGTTTTTT.

The V call is TRBV9, the J call TRBJ2-1, with 10 nucleotides matching TRBD2. V lost 5 bases and J lost 9; bases outside the gene matches: 8. The germline gives CDR1 SGDLS, CDR2 YYNGEE. This CDR3 has 14 amino acids. In nucleotides, the CDR3 is TGTGCCAGCAGTAGAGCGGGAGGGGCCCCTGAGCAGTTCTTC. Protein sequence: CASSRAGGAPEQFF.

V is TRBV19 and J is TRBJ1-6; 7 bases fit TRBD1. The CDR3 is 15 amino acids. The germline CDR1 and CDR2 sequences are LNHDA and SQIVND (reference sequence). The junction had 8 bases not matched to a gene; V was cut back by 7 bases and J by 5 bases. CDR3 nucleotides: TGTGCCAGTACCCCTGGGACAGACGATAATTCACCCCTCCACTTT. Translated, it gives CASTPGTDDNSPLHF.

This chain uses TRBV5-1 with TRBJ1-3; 8 nucleotides agree with TRBD1. Germline CDR1 is SGHRS and CDR2 is YFSETQ. The ends lost 4 bases at V and 0 bases at J; junction bases unmatched: 6. The CDR3 has 16 residues. CDR3 DNA: TGCGCCAGCAGCCCCGGGACAGGAAACTCTGGAAACACCATATATTTT. Protein sequence: CASSPGTGNSGNTIYF.

The chain employs TRBV6-6 and TRBJ2-7; tentatively, D is TRBD2 (6 bases). Trimming pared 0 bases from V and 3 bases from J, leaving 15 bases between. Germline V gives CDR1 MNHNY, CDR2 SVGAGI (reference sequence). CDR3 length: 16 amino acids. In DNA form, the CDR3 reads TGTGCCAGCAGTTACTCTAGTGGAGGGGCGCTCTACGAGCAGTACTTC. Its translation is CASSYSSGGALYEQYF.

This clone was detected only a few times. This chain joins TRBV12-3 or TRBV12-4 and TRBJ1-5, with D unclear. Trimming shortened V by 4 bases and J by 9 bases, and 10 bases separated the two germline ends. This CDR3 contains 12 residues. DNA of the CDR3: TGTGCCAGCAGTTCCTATAAGCGGCCCCAGCATTTT. This codes for CASSSYKRPQHF.

V usage is TRBV4-1 and J usage is TRBJ1-3; weak D call: TRBD1 (6 bases). Deletions cut 0 bases from V and 2 bases from J, with 14 bases between. The germline CDR1 and CDR2 sequences are MGHRA and YSYEKL. The CDR3 contains 17 residues. The CDR3 is CASSQEGQTGTGNTIYF. CDR3 sequence (DNA): TGCGCCAGCAGCCAAGAGGGTCAAACAGGGACTGGAAACACCATATATTTT.

The chain links TRBV15 to TRBJ2-7; the match to TRBD2 covers 14 bases. In germline, CDR1 is LNHNV, CDR2 YYDKDF (reference sequence). The CDR3 has 16 amino acids. Trimming took 1 base from V and 6 from J; bases not matched to a gene: 5. This chain's CDR3 is CATSRGSGLAGAEQYF. DNA for the CDR3: TGTGCCACCAGCAGAGGGTCGGGACTAGCGGGAGCCGAGCAGTACTTC.

The genes are TRBV30 and TRBJ1-5; no reliable D call. The CDR3 contains 14 residues. Germline CDR1 is GTSNPN and CDR2 is SVGIG (reference sequence). The V gene lost 2 bases and the J gene lost 3 bases, with 11 bases spanning the gap. The CDR3 sequence: CAWSLTGINQPQHF. DNA for the CDR3: TGTGCCTGGAGTCTTACGGGAATCAATCAGCCCCAGCATTTT.

The chain carries TRBV2 and TRBJ2-1; the match to TRBD2 covers 7 bases. V lost 7 bases and J lost 7; bases outside the gene matches: 10. The CDR3 contains 14 residues. Germline lookup yields CDR1 SNHLY and CDR2 FYNNEI. The CDR3: CASIRTREENEQFF. The CDR3 region has the DNA TGTGCCAGCATTCGGACTAGAGAGGAGAATGAGCAGTTCTTC.

CDR3 protein: CASRRASGDEQYF. The CDR3 DNA follows: TGTGCCAGCCGGAGGGCATCGGGGGACGAGCAGTACTTC. V and J are TRBV25-1 and TRBJ2-7; weak D call: TRBD2 (6 bases). CDR1 MGHDK and CDR2 SYGVNS come from the germline V gene. Trimming left V 8 bases short and J 5 bases short, with 16 bases between. CDR3 length: 13 amino acids.